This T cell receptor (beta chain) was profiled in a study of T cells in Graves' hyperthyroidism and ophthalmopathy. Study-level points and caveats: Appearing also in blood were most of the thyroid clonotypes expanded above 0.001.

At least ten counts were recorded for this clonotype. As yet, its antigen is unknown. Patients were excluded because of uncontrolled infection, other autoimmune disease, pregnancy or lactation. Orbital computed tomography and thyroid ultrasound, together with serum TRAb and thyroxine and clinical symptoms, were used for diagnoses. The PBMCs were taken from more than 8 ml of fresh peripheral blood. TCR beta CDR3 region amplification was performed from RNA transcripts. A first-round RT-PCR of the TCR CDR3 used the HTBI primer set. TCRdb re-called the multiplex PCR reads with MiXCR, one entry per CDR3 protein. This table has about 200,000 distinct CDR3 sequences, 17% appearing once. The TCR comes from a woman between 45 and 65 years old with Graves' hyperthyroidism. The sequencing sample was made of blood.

CDR3 DNA: TGTGCCAGCAGACGTGACAGGGTAGGACAAGAGACCCAGTACTTC. This sequence encodes CASRRDRVGQETQYF. The chain combines TRBV12-3 or TRBV12-4 with TRBJ2-5; 7 nucleotides match TRBD1. V was clipped by 6 bases and J by 2 bases; unmatched bases: 9. The CDR3 covers 15 residues.